This T cell receptor beta chain emerged from a study of vaccination and CD4 T cells after COVID-19. Broader study findings: Apart from involving relatively few convalescent patients, the work omitted early post-infection timepoints.

About this clonotype itself: Its matching antigen is unknown.

Regarding treatment: approximately nine-day PBMC culture with coronavirus spike peptide pools or control peptides (ViraFEST assay). Both day 3 and day 7 involved replacing half of the medium with fresh IL-2 medium. The CDR3 runs to 12 residues. Trimming stripped 4 bases from V and 0 bases from J, with 5 bases between. CDR1 is SGHTS, CDR2 YDEGEE, per germline. An Oncomine TCR Beta short-read assay was used to sequence the DNA from cultured CD4+ T cells. Researchers extracted genomic DNA from CD4+ T cells that had been cultured. TCRdb re-analysed the PCR reads in MiXCR, keeping a single row per CDR3 protein. Of about 25,000 distinct CDR3 sequences listed, around two fifths are singletons.

The TCR was taken from a human donor who had recovered from COVID-19. Sequenced material: CD4+ T cells from blood, cultured in vitro. The chain links TRBV5-8 to TRBJ2-7; D call uncertain. CDR3 sequence reads: CASSVSSYEQYF. CDR3 nucleotide sequence: TGTGCCAGCAGCGTGAGCTCCTACGAGCAGTACTTC. Using reference TRBV5-8 and TRBJ2-7 for the parts outside the CDR3, the full variable domain is EAGVTQSPTHLIKTRGQQATLRCSPISGHTSVYWYQQALGLGLQFLLWYDEGEERNRGNFPPRFSGRQFPNYSSELNVNALELEDSALYLCASSVSSYEQYFGPGTRLTVT.